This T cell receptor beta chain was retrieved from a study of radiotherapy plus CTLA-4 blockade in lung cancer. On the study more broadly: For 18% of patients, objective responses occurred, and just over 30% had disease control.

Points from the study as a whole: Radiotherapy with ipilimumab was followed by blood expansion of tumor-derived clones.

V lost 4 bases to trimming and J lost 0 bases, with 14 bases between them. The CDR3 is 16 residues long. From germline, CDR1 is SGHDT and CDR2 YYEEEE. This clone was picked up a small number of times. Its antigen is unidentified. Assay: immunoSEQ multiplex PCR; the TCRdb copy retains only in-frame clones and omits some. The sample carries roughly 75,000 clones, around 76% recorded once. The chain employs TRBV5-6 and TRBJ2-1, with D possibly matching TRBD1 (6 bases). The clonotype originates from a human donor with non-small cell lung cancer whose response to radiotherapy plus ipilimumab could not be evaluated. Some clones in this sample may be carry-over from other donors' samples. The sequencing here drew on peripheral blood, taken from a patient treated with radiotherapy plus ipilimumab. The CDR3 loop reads CASSSIQGSSYNEQFF. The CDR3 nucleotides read TGTGCCAGCAGCAGTATTCAGGGGAGCTCCTACAATGAGCAGTTCTTC.